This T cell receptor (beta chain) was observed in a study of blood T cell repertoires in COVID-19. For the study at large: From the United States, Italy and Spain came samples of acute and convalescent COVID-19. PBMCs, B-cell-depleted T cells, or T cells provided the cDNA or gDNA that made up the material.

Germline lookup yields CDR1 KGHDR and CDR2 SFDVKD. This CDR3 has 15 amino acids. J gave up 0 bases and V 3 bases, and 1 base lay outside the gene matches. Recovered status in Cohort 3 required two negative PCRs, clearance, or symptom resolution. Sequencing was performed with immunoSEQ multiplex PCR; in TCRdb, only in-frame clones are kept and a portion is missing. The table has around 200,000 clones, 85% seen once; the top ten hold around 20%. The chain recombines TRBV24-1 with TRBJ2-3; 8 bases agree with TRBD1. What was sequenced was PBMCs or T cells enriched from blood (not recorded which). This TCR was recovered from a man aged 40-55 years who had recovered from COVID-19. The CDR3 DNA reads TGTGCCACCAGTGATAGACAGGGGAGCACAGATACGCAGTATTTT. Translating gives CATSDRQGSTDTQYF.